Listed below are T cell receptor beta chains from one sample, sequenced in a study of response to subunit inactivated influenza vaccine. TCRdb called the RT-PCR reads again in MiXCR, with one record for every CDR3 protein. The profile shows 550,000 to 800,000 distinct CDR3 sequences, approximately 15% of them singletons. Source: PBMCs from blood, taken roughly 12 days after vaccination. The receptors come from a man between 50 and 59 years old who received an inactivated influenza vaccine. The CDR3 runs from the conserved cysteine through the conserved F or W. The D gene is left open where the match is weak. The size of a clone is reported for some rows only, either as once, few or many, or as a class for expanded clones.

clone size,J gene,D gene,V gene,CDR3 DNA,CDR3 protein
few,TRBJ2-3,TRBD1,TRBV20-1,TGCAGTGCTAGAATGGACAGGGGGTTTGGCACAGATACGCAGTATTTT,CSARMDRGFGTDTQYF
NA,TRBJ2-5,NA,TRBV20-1,TGCAGTGCTAGAGGCAACACCCAAGAGACCCAGTACTTC,CSARGNTQETQYF
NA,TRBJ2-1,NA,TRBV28,TGTGCCAGCGCCCGAAACTCCTACAATGAGCAGTTCTTC,CASARNSYNEQFF
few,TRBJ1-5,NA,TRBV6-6,TGTGCCAGCAGTTATTACAGCCAGGAGGCCCAGCATTTT,CASSYYSQEAQHF
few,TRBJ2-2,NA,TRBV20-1,TGCAGTGCTAGCACAGGGATTACCGGGGAGCTGTTTTTT,CSASTGITGELFF
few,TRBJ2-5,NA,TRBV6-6,TGTGCCAGCAGTCAACAGTTGTCCCAGTACTTC,CASSQQLSQYF
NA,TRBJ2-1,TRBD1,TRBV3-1,TGTGCCACCGGACAGGGTACGTCCTACAATGAGCAGTTCTTC,CATGQGTSYNEQFF
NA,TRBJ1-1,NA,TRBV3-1,TGTGCCAGCAGCAGACATTGGGACCGAAGGAACACTGAAGCTTTCTTT,CASSRHWDRRNTEAFF
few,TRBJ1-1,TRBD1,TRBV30,TGTGCCTGGACAGGTCGGGGACAGGGATGGACTGAAGCTTTCTTT,CAWTGRGQGWTEAFF
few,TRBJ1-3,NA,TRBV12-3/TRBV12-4,TGTGCCACCTCGAGGTTCCCTAAAGACACCATATATTTT,CATSRFPKDTIYF
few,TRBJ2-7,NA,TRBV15,TGTGCCACCAGCAGAGATAGTTCCCCAGGGCACGAGCAGTACTTC,CATSRDSSPGHEQYF
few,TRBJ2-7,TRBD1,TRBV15,TGTGCCACCAGCACGGGACAGGATATGGGCGAGCAGTACTTC,CATSTGQDMGEQYF
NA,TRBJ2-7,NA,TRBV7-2,TGTGCCAGCAGCTTAGACAGGGTTTCGGCCGAGCAGTACTTC,CASSLDRVSAEQYF
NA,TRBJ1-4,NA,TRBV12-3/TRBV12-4,TGTGCCAGCAGTTTATATGGGCGGCGTGAAAAACTGTTTTTT,CASSLYGRREKLFF
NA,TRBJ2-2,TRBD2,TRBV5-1,TGCGCCAGCAGTTTACTAGCGGGAGAGTTGACCGGGGAGCTGTTTTTT,CASSLLAGELTGELFF